This TCR beta chain was retrieved from a study of Ad26.COV2.S vaccination and SARS-CoV-2 variants. Study-wide context: It was the COV1001 Ad26.COV2.S trial arm that included the donor. By the intramuscular route, Ad26.COV2.S was given once, or twice 56 days apart. Study-wide results and caveats: The study found similar non-spike TCR breadth in vaccine and placebo recipients.

CDR1 is KGHDR and CDR2 is SFDVKD in the germline V gene. This CDR3 spans 14 amino acids. Trimming cost V 4 bases and J 7 bases, with 16 bases left between them. Treatment defined: around 19 received Ad26.COV2.S at low or high dose, single or two shots; roughly 5 received placebo; per-sample allocation not given. Sampling occurred on day 63 after the first vaccine or placebo injection. Based in Boston, the donor was an adult of 18-55 years. Sequencing was performed with immunoSEQ multiplex PCR; in TCRdb, only in-frame clones are kept and a portion is missing. The top ten hold approximately 5.9% of the sample, which has about 350,000 clones, about 87% seen once. This clone turned up a few times. The target antigen is unknown.

Specimen: peripheral blood, collected in a trial of Ad26.COV2.S vaccine versus placebo. The chain employs TRBV24-1 and TRBJ2-7, with D maybe TRBD2 (5 bases). The origin of this receptor is a person between 18 and 59 years old who received the Ad26.COV2.S COVID-19 vaccine or a placebo. This chain's CDR3 is CATSDSRTPGEQYF. Here the CDR3 DNA reads TGTGCCACCAGTGACAGCAGGACTCCTGGGGAGCAGTACTTC.